The rows below give T cell receptor beta chains drawn from one sample of a study of cytomegalovirus exposure and HLA in healthy donors. TCRdb's copy holds only in-frame clones and misses some; the assay was immunoSEQ multiplex PCR. This sample's table has around 76,000 clones. The sample was PBMCs. These TCRs come from a woman aged 55-70 years in good health and CMV-seronegative. CDR3s include the opening cysteine and the closing phenylalanine or tryptophan. Fields, in order: D gene, V gene, J gene, CDR3 length, CDR3 protein, CDR3 DNA. A D gene is named only where the DNA matches it firmly.

-,TRBV2,TRBJ2-7,14,CASSESRSSYEQYF,TGTGCCAGCAGTGAGAGTAGGAGCTCCTACGAGCAGTACTTC
-,TRBV21-1,TRBJ2-7,12,CASSPRRGEQYF,TGTGCCAGCAGCCCACGGCGGGGCGAGCAGTACTTC
-,TRBV28,TRBJ2-7,14,CASSLGSRGYEQYF,TGTGCCAGCAGTTTGGGCTCGAGGGGGTACGAGCAGTACTTC
-,TRBV27,TRBJ2-5,14,CASRPTTTQETQYF,TGTGCCAGCAGGCCAACGACAACCCAAGAGACCCAGTACTTC
-,TRBV7-9,TRBJ1-1,14,CASIPWTENTEAFF,TGTGCCAGCATCCCCTGGACTGAAAACACTGAAGCTTTCTTT
-,TRBV5-1,TRBJ2-5,16,CASSLGGGTNGETQYF,TGCGCCAGCAGCTTGGGGGGCGGTACTAACGGAGAGACCCAGTACTTC
-,TRBV6-5,TRBJ2-1,15,CASTRSRVSYNEQFF,TGTGCCAGCACCCGATCGCGGGTCTCCTACAATGAGCAGTTCTTC
TRBD2,TRBV18,TRBJ2-1,17,CASSPPMVAGSYNEQFF,TGTGCCAGCTCACCACCGATGGTAGCGGGAAGCTACAATGAGCAGTTCTTC
TRBD1,TRBV18,TRBJ1-2,14,CASSPPTTGVGYTF,TGTGCCAGCTCACCTCCCACTACAGGGGTTGGCTACACCTTC
TRBD1,TRBV11-2,TRBJ2-3,15,CASSPRTGSTDTQYF,TGTGCCAGCAGCCCGAGGACAGGGAGCACAGATACGCAGTATTTT
TRBD1,TRBV10-2,TRBJ2-7,18,CASSESTGTASSGLEQYF,TGCGCCAGCAGTGAGTCGACAGGGACAGCTTCTTCAGGGCTCGAGCAGTACTTC
-,TRBV19,TRBJ2-2,14,CASSMYGNTGELFF,TGTGCCAGTAGTATGTACGGGAACACCGGGGAGCTGTTTTTT
-,TRBV19,TRBJ2-2,12,CASSRSTGELFF,TGTGCCAGTAGCAGGTCAACCGGGGAGCTGTTTTTT
TRBD1,TRBV11-2,TRBJ1-1,15,CASSLSQGMNTEAFF,TGTGCCAGCAGCTTATCACAGGGGATGAACACTGAAGCTTTCTTT
TRBD1,TRBV19,TRBJ2-1,15,CASSRTGGAYNEQFF,TGTGCCAGTAGTCGGACAGGGGGCGCCTACAATGAGCAGTTCTTC
-,TRBV29-1,TRBJ2-1,18,CSVVHIIQGPTGGNEQFF,TGCAGCGTTGTCCATATAATACAGGGGCCAACCGGGGGAAATGAGCAGTTCTTC
TRBD2,TRBV7-2,TRBJ2-7,16,CASSLSGPAGAAPQYF,TGTGCCAGCAGCCTTTCGGGCCCCGCGGGAGCAGCGCCGCAGTACTTC
-,TRBV7-9,TRBJ1-3,14,CAIMNSGEGNTIYF,TGTGCCATCATGAATTCAGGGGAAGGAAACACCATATATTTT
TRBD2,TRBV5-1,TRBJ2-7,14,CASSLTSGISEQYF,TGCGCCAGCAGCTTGACTAGCGGGATAAGCGAGCAGTACTTC
-,TRBV7-2,TRBJ2-5,15,CASSQAGSGEETQYF,TGTGCCAGCAGCCAAGCAGGTAGCGGAGAAGAGACCCAGTACTTC
TRBD1,TRBV11-3,TRBJ2-1,13,CASTSQGDNEQFF,TGTGCCAGCACCTCTCAGGGGGACAATGAGCAGTTCTTC
-,TRBV7-2,TRBJ2-2,16,CASSLWQASNTGELFF,TGTGCCAGCAGCTTATGGCAGGCCTCTAACACCGGGGAGCTGTTTTTT
-,TRBV11-2,TRBJ2-7,14,CASSSVGGAYEQYF,TGTGCCAGCAGCTCCGTAGGAGGGGCCTACGAGCAGTACTTC
TRBD2,TRBV10-3,TRBJ2-1,14,CGADGGGKVNEQFF,TGCGGAGCCGACGGGGGGGGCAAAGTAAATGAGCAGTTCTTC
TRBD2,TRBV9,TRBJ2-1,15,CASSVGGRSYNEQFF,TGTGCCAGCAGCGTTGGCGGGAGATCTTACAATGAGCAGTTCTTC
TRBD2,TRBV2,TRBJ2-3,13,CASTSAPGGTQYF,TGTGCCAGCACAAGCGCCCCGGGGGGAACGCAGTATTTT
TRBD2,TRBV7-8,TRBJ2-7,15,CASSWSSGSSYEQYF,TGTGCCAGCAGCTGGTCTAGCGGGAGCTCCTACGAGCAGTACTTC
TRBD1,TRBV19,TRBJ2-1,13,CASSPGGKGEQFF,TGTGCCAGTAGTCCAGGGGGAAAGGGTGAGCAGTTCTTC
-,TRBV2,TRBJ1-2,14,CASSEWNSNYGYTF,TGTGCCAGCAGTGAGTGGAACAGTAACTATGGCTACACCTTC
TRBD1,TRBV2,TRBJ2-7,13,CASGGTGFYEQYF,TGTGCCAGCGGGGGGACAGGGTTCTACGAGCAGTACTTC
-,TRBV2,TRBJ1-5,14,CASSGQGNHQPQHF,TGTGCCAGCAGTGGTCAGGGTAATCATCAGCCCCAGCATTTT
TRBD2,TRBV9,TRBJ2-7,15,CASSVGAGGGHEQYF,TGTGCCAGCAGCGTAGGGGCGGGAGGGGGCCACGAGCAGTACTTC
-,TRBV4-2,TRBJ2-6,20,CASSQDGGRATLSGANVLTF,TGTGCCAGCAGCCAAGATGGGGGCAGGGCCACCCTCTCTGGGGCCAACGTCCTGACTTTC
TRBD2,TRBV7-9,TRBJ2-1,13,CASLAGGPGEQFF,TGTGCCAGCCTAGCGGGAGGGCCCGGAGAGCAGTTCTTC
-,TRBV27,TRBJ2-1,16,CASSSLPGDGYNEQFF,TGTGCCAGCAGTTCCCTACCGGGAGACGGTTACAATGAGCAGTTCTTC
-,TRBV5-8,TRBJ2-1,11,CASSQYNEQFF,TGTGCCAGCAGCCAATACAATGAGCAGTTCTTC
-,TRBV7-2,TRBJ2-7,12,CASSTQGYEQYF,TGTGCCAGCAGCACCCAGGGCTACGAGCAGTACTTC
TRBD1,TRBV7-2,TRBJ1-1,13,CASSEGTGVRAFF,TGTGCCAGCAGCGAAGGGACAGGGGTTCGGGCTTTCTTT
-,TRBV2,TRBJ2-1,13,CASNTPGSNEQFF,TGTGCCAGCAACACTCCAGGGTCCAATGAGCAGTTCTTC
-,TRBV5-8,TRBJ2-1,12,CASTSTRSEQFF,TGTGCCAGCACCTCCACTAGATCCGAGCAGTTCTTC
-,TRBV6-5,TRBJ1-1,15,CASRGAGARNTEAFF,TGTGCCAGCAGGGGGGCCGGGGCCAGGAACACTGAAGCTTTCTTT
-,TRBV5-6,TRBJ2-5,16,CASSLMRVPIQETQYF,TGTGCCAGCAGCTTGATGAGGGTACCAATACAAGAGACCCAGTACTTC
TRBD1,TRBV10-3,TRBJ2-7,15,CAIRDRDRGLYEQYF,TGTGCCATCAGGGACCGGGACAGGGGACTCTACGAGCAGTACTTC
TRBD1,TRBV4-3,TRBJ1-2,17,CASSQDWGTGFNYGYTF,TGCGCCAGCAGCCAAGATTGGGGGACAGGCTTTAACTATGGCTACACCTTC
-,TRBV10-1,TRBJ1-1,17,CASTNRQQFTMNTEAFF,TGCGCCAGCACCAACAGACAGCAGTTTACGATGAACACTGAAGCTTTCTTT
-,TRBV2,TRBJ2-4,15,CASSARGGRGNIQYF,TGTGCCAGCAGTGCCCGTGGGGGGCGGGGGAACATTCAGTACTTC
TRBD2,TRBV4-1,TRBJ2-5,17,CASSQRTSGRNQETQYF,TGCGCCAGCAGCCAAAGGACTAGCGGGAGGAACCAAGAGACCCAGTACTTC
-,TRBV11-2,TRBJ2-2,14,CASSYLSPTGELFF,TGTGCCAGCAGCTACCTTAGTCCCACCGGGGAGCTGTTTTTT